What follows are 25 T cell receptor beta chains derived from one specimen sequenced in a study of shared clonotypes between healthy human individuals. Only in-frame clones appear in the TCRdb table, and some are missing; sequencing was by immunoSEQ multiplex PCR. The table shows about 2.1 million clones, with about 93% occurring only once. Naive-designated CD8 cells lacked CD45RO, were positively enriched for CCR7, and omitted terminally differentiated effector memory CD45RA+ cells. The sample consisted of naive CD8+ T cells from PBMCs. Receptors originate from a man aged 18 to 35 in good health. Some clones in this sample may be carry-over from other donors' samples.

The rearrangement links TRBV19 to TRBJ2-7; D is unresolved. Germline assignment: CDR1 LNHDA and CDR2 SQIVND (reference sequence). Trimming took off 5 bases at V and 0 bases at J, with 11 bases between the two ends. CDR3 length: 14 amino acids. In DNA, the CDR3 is TGTGCCAGTAGTGGGTACTTGAACTCCTACGAGCAGTACTTC. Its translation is CASSGYLNSYEQYF.

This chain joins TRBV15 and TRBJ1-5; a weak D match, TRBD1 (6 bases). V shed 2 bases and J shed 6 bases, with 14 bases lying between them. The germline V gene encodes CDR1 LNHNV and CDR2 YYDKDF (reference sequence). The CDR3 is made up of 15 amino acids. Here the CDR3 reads CATSRSRGGSQPQHF. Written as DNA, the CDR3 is TGTGCCACCAGCAGATCAAGAGGGGGAAGTCAGCCCCAGCATTTT.

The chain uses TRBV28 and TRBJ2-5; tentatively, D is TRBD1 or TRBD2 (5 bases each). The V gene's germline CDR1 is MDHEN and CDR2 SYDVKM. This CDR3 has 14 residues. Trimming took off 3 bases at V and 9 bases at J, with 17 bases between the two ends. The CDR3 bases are TGTGCCAGCAGTTTTGGCAGGGTTAACGGGGCCCAGTACTTC. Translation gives CASSFGRVNGAQYF.

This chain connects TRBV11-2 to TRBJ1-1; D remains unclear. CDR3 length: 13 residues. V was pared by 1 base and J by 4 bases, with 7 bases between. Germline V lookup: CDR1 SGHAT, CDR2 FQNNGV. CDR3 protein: CASSLGVPTEAFF. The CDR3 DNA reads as TGTGCCAGCAGCTTAGGAGTTCCCACTGAAGCTTTCTTT.

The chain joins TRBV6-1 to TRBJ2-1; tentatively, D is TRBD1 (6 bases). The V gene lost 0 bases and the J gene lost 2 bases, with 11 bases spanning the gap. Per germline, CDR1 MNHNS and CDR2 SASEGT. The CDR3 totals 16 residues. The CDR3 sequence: CASSEAGAPPYNEQFF. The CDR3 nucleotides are TGTGCCAGCAGTGAAGCGGGGGCCCCGCCCTACAATGAGCAGTTCTTC.

CDR3 region: CASRGHYYNEQFF. The CDR3 bases are TGTGCCAGCAGGGGACACTACTACAATGAGCAGTTCTTC. V is TRBV28 and J is TRBJ2-1, with a weak D call TRBD1 (6 bases). V dropped 6 bases and J dropped 3 bases, with 9 bases sitting between them. CDR1 and CDR2 from the germline V gene are MDHEN and SYDVKM. This CDR3 contains 13 residues.

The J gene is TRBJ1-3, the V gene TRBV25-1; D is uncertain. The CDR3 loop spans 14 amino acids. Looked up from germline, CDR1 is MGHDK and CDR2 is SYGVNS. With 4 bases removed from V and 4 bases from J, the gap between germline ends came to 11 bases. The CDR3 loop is CASSGLVLGNTIYF. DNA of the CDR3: TGTGCCAGCAGTGGTTTAGTCCTCGGAAACACCATATATTTT.

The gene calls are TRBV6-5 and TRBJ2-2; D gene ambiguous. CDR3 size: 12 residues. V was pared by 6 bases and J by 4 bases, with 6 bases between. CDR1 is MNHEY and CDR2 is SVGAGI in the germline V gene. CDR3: CASRPLTGELFF. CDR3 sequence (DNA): TGTGCCAGCAGACCGCTCACCGGGGAGCTGTTTTTT.

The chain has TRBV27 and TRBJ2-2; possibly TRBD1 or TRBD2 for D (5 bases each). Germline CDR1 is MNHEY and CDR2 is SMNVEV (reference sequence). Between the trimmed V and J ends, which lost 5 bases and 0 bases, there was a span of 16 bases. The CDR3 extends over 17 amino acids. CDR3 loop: CASSPREGSANTGELFF. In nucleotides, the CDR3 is TGTGCCAGCAGTCCCCGAGAGGGGTCCGCGAACACCGGGGAGCTGTTTTTT.

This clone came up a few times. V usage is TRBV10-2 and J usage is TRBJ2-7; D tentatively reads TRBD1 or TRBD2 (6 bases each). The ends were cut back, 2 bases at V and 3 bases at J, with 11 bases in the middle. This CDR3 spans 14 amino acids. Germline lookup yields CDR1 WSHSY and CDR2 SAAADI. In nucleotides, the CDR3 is TGCGCCAGCAGTGAGAGGGGGGCGGTCTACGAGCAGTACTTC. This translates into CASSERGAVYEQYF.

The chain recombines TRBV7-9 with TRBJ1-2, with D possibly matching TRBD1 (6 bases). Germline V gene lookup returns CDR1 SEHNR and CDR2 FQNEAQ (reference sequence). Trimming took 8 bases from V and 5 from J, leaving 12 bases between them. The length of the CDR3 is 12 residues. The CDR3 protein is CASAWGAYGYTF. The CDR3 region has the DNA TGTGCCAGCGCCTGGGGGGCATATGGCTACACCTTC.

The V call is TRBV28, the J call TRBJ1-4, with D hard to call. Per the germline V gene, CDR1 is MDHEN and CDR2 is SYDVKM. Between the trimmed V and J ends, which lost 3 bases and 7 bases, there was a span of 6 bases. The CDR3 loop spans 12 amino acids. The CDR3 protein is CASSFQFEKLFF. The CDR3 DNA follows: TGTGCCAGCAGTTTCCAGTTTGAAAAACTGTTTTTT.

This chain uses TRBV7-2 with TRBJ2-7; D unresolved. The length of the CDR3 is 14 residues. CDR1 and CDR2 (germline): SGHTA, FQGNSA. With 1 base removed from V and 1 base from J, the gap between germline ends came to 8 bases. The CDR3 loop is CASSLGRPSYEQYF. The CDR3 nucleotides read TGTGCCAGCAGCTTAGGCAGGCCTTCCTACGAGCAGTACTTC.

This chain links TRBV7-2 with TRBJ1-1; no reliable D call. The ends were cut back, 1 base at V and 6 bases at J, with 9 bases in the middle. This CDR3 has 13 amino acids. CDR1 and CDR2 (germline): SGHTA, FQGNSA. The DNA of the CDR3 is TGTGCCAGCAGCTTAGGCGGTGGTCCTGAAGCTTTCTTT. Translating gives CASSLGGGPEAFF.

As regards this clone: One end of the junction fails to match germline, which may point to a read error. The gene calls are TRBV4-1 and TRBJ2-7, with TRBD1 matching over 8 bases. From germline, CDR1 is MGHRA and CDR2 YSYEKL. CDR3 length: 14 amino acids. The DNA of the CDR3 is TGCGCCAGCAGCCAAGCCTCTGACCGGACAGGGCTGGACTTC. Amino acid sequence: CASSQASDRTGLDF.

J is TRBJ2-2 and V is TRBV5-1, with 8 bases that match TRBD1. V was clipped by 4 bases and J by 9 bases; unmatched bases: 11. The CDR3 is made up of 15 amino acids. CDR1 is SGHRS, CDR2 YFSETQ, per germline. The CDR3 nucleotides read TGCGCCAGCAGCGAGGACAGGGCTGAAGTCCGGGAGCTGTTTTTT. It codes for CASSEDRAEVRELFF.

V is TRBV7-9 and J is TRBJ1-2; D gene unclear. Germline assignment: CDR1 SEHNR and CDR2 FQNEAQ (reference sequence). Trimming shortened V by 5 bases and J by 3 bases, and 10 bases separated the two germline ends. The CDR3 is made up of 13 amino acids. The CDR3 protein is CASSPPTDYGYTF. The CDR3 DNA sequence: TGTGCCAGCAGCCCCCCAACGGACTATGGCTACACCTTC.

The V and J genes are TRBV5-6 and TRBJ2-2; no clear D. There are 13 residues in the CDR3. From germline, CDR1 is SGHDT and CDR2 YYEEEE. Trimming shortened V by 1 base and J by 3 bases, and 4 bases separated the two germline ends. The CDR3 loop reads CASSLPDTGELFF. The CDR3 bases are TGTGCCAGCAGCTTGCCTGACACCGGGGAGCTGTTTTTT.

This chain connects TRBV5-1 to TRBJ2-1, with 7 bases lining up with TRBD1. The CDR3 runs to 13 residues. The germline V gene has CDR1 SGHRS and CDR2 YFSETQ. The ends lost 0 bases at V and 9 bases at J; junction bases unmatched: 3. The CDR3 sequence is CASSLEGASEQFF. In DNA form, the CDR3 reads TGCGCCAGCAGCTTGGAGGGGGCCAGTGAGCAGTTCTTC. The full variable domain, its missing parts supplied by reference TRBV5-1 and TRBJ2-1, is KAGVTQTPRYLIKTRGQQVTLSCSPISGHRSVSWYQQTPGQGLQFLFEYFSETQRNKGNFPGRFSGRQFSNSRSEMNVSTLELGDSALYLCASSLEGASEQFFGPGTRLTVL.

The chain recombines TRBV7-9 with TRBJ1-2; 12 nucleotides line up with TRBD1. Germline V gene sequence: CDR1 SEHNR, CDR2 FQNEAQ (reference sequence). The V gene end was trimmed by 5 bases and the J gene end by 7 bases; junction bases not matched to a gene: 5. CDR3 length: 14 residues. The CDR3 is CASSPGTGGTGYTF. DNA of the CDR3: TGTGCCAGCAGCCCAGGGACAGGGGGCACTGGCTACACCTTC. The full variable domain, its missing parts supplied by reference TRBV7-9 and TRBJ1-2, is DTGVSQNPRHKITKRGQNVTFRCDPISEHNRLYWYRQTLGQGPEFLTYFQNEAQLEKSRLLSDRFSAERPKGSFSTLEIQRTEQGDSAMYLCASSPGTGGTGYTFGSGTRLTVV.

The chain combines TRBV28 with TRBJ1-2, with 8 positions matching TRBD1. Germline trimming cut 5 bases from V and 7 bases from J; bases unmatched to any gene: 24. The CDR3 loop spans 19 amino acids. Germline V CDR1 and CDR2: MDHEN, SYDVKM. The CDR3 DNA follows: TGTGCCAGCAGTCCGATAGGGGGCCGTGCAGGGGGCCTTCTTTCTGGCTACACCTTC. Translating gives CASSPIGGRAGGLLSGYTF.

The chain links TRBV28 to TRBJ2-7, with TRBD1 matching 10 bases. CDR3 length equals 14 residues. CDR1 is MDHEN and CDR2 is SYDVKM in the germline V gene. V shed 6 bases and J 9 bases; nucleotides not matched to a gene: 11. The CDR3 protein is CASSSGTGVLGQYF. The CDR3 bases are TGTGCCAGCAGCTCAGGGACAGGGGTCTTAGGGCAGTACTTC.

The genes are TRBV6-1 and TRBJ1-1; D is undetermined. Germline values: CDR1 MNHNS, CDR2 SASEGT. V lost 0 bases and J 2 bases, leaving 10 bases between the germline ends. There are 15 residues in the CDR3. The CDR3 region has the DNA TGTGCCAGCAGTGAAGCGAGGGCGGCTAACACTGAAGCTTTCTTT. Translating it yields CASSEARAANTEAFF.

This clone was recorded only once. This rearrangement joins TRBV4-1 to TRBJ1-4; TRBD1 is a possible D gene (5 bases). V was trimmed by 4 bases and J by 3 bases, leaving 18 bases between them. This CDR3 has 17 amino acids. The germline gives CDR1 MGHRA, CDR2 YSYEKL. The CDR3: CASSPRHSGEANEKLFF. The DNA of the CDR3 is TGCGCCAGCAGCCCCCGCCATTCGGGGGAGGCTAATGAAAAACTGTTTTTT.

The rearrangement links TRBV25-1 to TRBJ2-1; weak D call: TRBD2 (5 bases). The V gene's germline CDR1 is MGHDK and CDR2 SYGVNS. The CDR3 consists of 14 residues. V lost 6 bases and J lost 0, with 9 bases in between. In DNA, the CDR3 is TGTGCCAGCAGGACGGGGAGCTCCTACAATGAGCAGTTCTTC. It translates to CASRTGSSYNEQFF. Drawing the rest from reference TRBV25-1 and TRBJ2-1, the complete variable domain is EADIYQTPRYLVIGTGKKITLECSQTMGHDKMYWYQQDPGMELHLIHYSYGVNSTEKGDLSSESTVSRIRTEHFPLTLESARPSHTSQYLCASRTGSSYNEQFFGPGTRLTVL.